This T cell receptor beta chain was documented in a study of shared clonotypes between healthy human individuals. An approximately 200 ng quantity of DNA, approximately 29,000 T cell genomes, went into the sorted-subset replicate PCRs. Measured with immunoSEQ multiplex PCR; TCRdb has only the in-frame clones, and not every one. The table has roughly 2,300,000 clones, roughly 92% seen once. Of note for this clone: Its antigen remains unidentified.

The CDR3 covers 11 residues. The ends were cut back, 5 bases at V and 4 bases at J, with 4 bases in the middle. Per germline, CDR1 SEHNR and CDR2 FQNEAQ (reference sequence). Nashville, Tennessee was home to all donors, who were Caucasian adults. Study-wide results and caveats: Blood was the only sampled material, and tissue repertoires likely differ. Read depth was anticipated to influence clonotype sharing among donors.

Sequenced material: naive CD4+ T cells from PBMCs. As for subset: CD45RA+ positively selected. This receptor was taken from a man aged 18 to 35 in good health. Some clones in this sample may be carry-over from other donors' samples. V and J are TRBV7-9 and TRBJ2-3; D not certain. The CDR3 reads CASSRADTQYF. The CDR3 bases are TGTGCCAGCAGCCGTGCAGATACGCAGTATTTT.